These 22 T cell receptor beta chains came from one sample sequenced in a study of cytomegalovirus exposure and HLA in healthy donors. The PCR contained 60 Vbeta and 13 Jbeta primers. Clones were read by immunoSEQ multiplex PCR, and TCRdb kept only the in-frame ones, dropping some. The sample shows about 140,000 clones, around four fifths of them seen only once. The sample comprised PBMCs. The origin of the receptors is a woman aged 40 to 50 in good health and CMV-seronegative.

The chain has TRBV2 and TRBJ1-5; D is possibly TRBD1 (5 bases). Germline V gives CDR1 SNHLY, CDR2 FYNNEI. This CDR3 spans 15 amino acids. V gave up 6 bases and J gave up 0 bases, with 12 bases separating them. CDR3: CASRKGPNSNQPQHF. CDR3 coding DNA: TGTGCCAGCAGGAAGGGGCCAAATAGCAATCAGCCCCAGCATTTT.

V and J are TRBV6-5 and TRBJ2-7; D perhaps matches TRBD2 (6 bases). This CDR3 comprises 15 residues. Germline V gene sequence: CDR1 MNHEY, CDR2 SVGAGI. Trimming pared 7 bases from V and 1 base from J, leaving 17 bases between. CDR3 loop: CASNSNGGTSYEQYF. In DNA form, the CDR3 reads TGTGCCAGCAACTCCAACGGCGGGACGTCCTACGAGCAGTACTTC.

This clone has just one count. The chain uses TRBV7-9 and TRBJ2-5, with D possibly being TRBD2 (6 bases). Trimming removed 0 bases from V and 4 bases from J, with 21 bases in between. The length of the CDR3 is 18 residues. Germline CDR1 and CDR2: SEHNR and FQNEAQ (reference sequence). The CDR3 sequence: CASSLAVMTGVVGETQYF. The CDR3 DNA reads TGTGCCAGCAGCTTAGCAGTTATGACGGGGGTTGTAGGAGAGACCCAGTACTTC.

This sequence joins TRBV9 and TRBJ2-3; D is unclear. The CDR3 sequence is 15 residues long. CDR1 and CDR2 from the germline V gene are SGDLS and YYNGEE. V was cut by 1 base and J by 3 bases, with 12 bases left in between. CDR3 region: CASSVIGVVTDTQYF. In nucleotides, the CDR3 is TGTGCCAGCAGCGTAATTGGAGTAGTTACAGATACGCAGTATTTT. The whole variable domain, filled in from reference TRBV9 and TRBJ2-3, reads DSGVTQTPKHLITATGQRVTLRCSPRSGDLSVYWYQQSLDQGLQFLIQYYNGEERAKGNILERFSAQQFPDLHSELNLSSLELGDSALYFCASSVIGVVTDTQYFGPGTRLTVL.

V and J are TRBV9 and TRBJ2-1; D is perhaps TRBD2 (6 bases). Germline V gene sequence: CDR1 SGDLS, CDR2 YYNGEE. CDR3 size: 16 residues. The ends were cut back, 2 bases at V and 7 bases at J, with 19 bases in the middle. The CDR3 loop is CASSVHVGGSRNEQFF. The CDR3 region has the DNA TGTGCCAGCAGCGTTCACGTCGGGGGATCGAGAAATGAGCAGTTCTTC.

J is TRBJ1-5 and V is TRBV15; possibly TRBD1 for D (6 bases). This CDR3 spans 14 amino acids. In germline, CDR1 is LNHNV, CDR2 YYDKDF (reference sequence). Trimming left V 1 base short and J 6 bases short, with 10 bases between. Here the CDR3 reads CATSRGQGRQPQHF. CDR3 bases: TGTGCCACCAGCAGAGGGCAGGGGCGTCAGCCCCAGCATTTT.

Here the CDR3 reads CASSRDSWANSPLHF. For the CDR3, the DNA is TGTGCCAGCAGCCGGGACAGTTGGGCCAATTCACCCCTCCACTTT. This chain uses TRBV27 with TRBJ1-6; 7 bases agree with TRBD1. The length of the CDR3 is 15 residues. Trimming took 6 bases from V and 7 from J; bases not matched to a gene: 9. In germline, CDR1 is MNHEY, CDR2 SMNVEV (reference sequence).

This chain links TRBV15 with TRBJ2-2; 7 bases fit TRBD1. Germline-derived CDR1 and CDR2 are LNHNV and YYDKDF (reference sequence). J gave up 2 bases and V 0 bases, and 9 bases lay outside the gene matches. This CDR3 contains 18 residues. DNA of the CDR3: TGTGCCACCAGCAGAGATACAGGGGACCCTGCAAACACCGGGGAGCTGTTTTTT. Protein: CATSRDTGDPANTGELFF. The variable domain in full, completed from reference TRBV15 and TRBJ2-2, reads DAMVIQNPRYQVTQFGKPVTLSCSQTLNHNVMYWYQQKSSQAPKLLFHYYDKDFNNEADTPDNFQSRRPNTSFCFLDIRSPGLGDTAMYLCATSRDTGDPANTGELFFGEGSRLTVL.

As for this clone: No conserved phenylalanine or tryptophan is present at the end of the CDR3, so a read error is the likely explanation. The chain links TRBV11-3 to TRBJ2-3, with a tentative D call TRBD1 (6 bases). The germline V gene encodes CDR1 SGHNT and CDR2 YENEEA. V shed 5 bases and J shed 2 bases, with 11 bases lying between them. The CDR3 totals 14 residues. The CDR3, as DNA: TGTGCCAGCAGCCTGGGACAAGCCACAGATACGCAGTATCTT. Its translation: CASSLGQATDTQYL.

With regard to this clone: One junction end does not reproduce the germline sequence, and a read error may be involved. CDR3 nucleotide sequence: TGTTCCAGCAGCCCTATCCCCTTTTACAATGAGCAGTTCTTC. Amino acid sequence: CSSSPIPFYNEQFF. The V call is TRBV7-9, the J call TRBJ2-1; D not resolved. CDR3 size: 14 residues. The germline V gene encodes CDR1 SEHNR and CDR2 FQNEAQ (reference sequence). Full variable domain (remainder filled in from reference TRBV7-9 and TRBJ2-1): DTGVSQNPRHKITKRGQNVTFRCDPISEHNRLYWYRQTLGQGPEFLTYFQNEAQLEKSRLLSDRFSAERPKGSFSTLEIQRTEQGDSAMYLCSSSPIPFYNEQFFGPGTRLTVL.

CDR3 DNA: TGTGCCAGCAGTGATCGGACAGACCACAATCAGCCCCAGCATTTT. Translating it yields CASSDRTDHNQPQHF. The chain has TRBV6-1 and TRBJ1-5, with a weak D call TRBD1 (6 bases). Trimming pared 3 bases from V and 3 bases from J, leaving 12 bases between. Germline values: CDR1 MNHNS, CDR2 SASEGT. There are 15 residues in the CDR3.

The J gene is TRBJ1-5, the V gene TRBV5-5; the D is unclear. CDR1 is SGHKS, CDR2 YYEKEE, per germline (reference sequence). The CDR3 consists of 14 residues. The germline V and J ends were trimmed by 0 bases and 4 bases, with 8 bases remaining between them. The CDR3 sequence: CASSLGAANQPQHF. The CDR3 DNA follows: TGTGCCAGCAGCTTGGGGGCAGCTAATCAGCCCCAGCATTTT.

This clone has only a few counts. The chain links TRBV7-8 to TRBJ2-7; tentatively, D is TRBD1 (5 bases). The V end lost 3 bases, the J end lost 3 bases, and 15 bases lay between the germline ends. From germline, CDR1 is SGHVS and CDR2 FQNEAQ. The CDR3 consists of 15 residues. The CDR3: CASSFSFGQNYEQYF. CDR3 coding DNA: TGTGCCAGCAGCTTTAGCTTCGGACAAAACTACGAGCAGTACTTC.

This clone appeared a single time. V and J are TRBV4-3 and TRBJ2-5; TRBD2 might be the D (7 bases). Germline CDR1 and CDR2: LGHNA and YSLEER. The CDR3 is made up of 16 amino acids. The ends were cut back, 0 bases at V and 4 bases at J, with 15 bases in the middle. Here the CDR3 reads CASSQDLRGRSETQYF. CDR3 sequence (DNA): TGCGCCAGCAGCCAAGATCTGCGGGGGCGCTCAGAGACCCAGTACTTC.

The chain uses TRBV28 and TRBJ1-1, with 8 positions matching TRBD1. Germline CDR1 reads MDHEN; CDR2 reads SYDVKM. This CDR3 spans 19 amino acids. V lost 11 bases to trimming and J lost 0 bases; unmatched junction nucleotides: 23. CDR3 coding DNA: TGTGCCCCGAAATACTCGGACAGGGAAGTTTCTGGGGTGAACACTGAAGCTTTCTTT. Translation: CAPKYSDREVSGVNTEAFF.

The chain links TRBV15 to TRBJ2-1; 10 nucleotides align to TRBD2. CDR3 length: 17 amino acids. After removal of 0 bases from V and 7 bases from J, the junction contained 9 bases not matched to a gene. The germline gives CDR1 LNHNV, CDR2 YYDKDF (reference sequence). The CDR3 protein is CATSRDKEAGGPNEQFF. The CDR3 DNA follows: TGTGCCACCAGCAGAGATAAAGAAGCGGGAGGGCCGAATGAGCAGTTCTTC.

Here the CDR3 reads CASSQEVTSFVVGELFF. The CDR3 nucleotides are TGTGCCAGCAGCCAAGAGGTGACTTCCTTCGTAGTCGGGGAGCTGTTTTTT. V usage is TRBV4-2 and J usage is TRBJ2-2; D not certain. The CDR3 is made up of 17 amino acids. V dropped 0 bases and J dropped 7 bases, with 18 bases sitting between them. Germline V gene data show CDR1 as LGHNA and CDR2 as YNFKEQ.

The CDR3 coding sequence is TGTGCCAGCAGCCCCGTGTTTGAGATGACGAACACCGGGGAGCTGTTTTTT. Protein: CASSPVFEMTNTGELFF. This chain connects TRBV7-6 to TRBJ2-2; the D is unclear. Trimming left V 5 bases short and J 0 bases short, with 16 bases between. The CDR3 runs 17 residues. Germline-derived CDR1 and CDR2 are SGHVS and FNYEAQ. The whole variable domain, filled in from reference TRBV7-6 and TRBJ2-2, reads GAGVSQSPRYKVTKRGQDVALRCDPISGHVSLYWYRQALGQGPEFLTYFNYEAQQDKSGLPNDRFSAERPEGSISTLTIQRTEQRDSAMYRCASSPVFEMTNTGELFFGEGSRLTVL.

The CDR3 bases are TGTGCCAGCAGTGAATCCGGAGGTGGTGGGGCTGGAAACACCATATATTTT. Amino acid sequence: CASSESGGGGAGNTIYF. The V call is TRBV2, the J call TRBJ1-3; no firm D call. The length of the CDR3 is 17 residues. V was shortened by 2 bases and J by 2 bases, with 16 bases between the two germline ends. From germline, CDR1 is SNHLY and CDR2 FYNNEI.

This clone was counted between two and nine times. The CDR3 region is CASSLAGQRTDTQYF. The CDR3 coding sequence is TGTGCCAGCAGCTTAGCAGGACAACGCACAGATACGCAGTATTTT. The V and J genes are TRBV7-2 and TRBJ2-3; weak D call: TRBD1 (5 bases). Looked up from germline, CDR1 is SGHTA and CDR2 is FQGNSA. This CDR3 is 15 amino acids long. V lost 0 bases and J lost 1, with 8 bases in between. Using reference TRBV7-2 and TRBJ2-3 for the parts outside the CDR3, the full variable domain is GAGVSQSPSNKVTEKGKDVELRCDPISGHTALYWYRQSLGQGLEFLIYFQGNSAPDKSGLPSDRFSAERTGGSVSTLTIQRTQQEDSAVYLCASSLAGQRTDTQYFGPGTRLTVL.

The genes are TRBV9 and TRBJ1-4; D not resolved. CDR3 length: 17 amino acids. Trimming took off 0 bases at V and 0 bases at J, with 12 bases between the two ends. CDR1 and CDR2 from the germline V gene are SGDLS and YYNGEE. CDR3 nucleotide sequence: TGTGCCAGCAGCGTAGTAAGGACGCGGGCAACTAATGAAAAACTGTTTTTT. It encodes CASSVVRTRATNEKLFF.

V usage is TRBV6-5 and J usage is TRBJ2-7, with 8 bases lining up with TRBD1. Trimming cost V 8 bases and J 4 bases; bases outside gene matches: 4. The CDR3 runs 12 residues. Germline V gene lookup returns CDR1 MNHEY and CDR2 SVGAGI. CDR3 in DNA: TGTGCCAGCGGGACAGGACGTTACGAGCAGTACTTC. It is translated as CASGTGRYEQYF.